This T cell receptor (beta chain) was observed in a study of response to subunit inactivated influenza vaccine (dated by TCRdb to the late 2010s). Context from the whole study: To follow how T cells responded to a trivalent subunit inactivated influenza vaccine, the researchers relied on deep quantitative profiling of the T cell receptor repertoire. The investigation overall reported the following: The authors proposed that each seasonal influenza vaccination may bring in only a limited number of new T cells.

Libraries were constructed by RT-PCR. The instrument given in TCRdb is Illumina HiSeq 2500. The raw public data were reprocessed by TCRdb itself: fastp quality trimming at Q25, MiXCR clonotype calling, in-frame beta chains only. Here each entry gathers all rows of one CDR3 protein and keeps the most common genes and DNA. The sample table lists more than 600,000 distinct CDR3 sequences, approximately 17% of them with a count of one. Around 9.9% of the sample comes from the top ten. On this clonotype itself: Which antigen it targets is not known. Qualities for individual bases were not recorded, and no much larger clone is one base off.

The V end loses 4 bases and the J end loses 4 bases, and a stretch of 15 bases separates them. There are 14 amino acids in the CDR3, from cysteine to phenylalanine inclusive. Only CDR3 DNA remains: 42 bases, in frame from the first base. CDR1 is given as SQVTM and CDR2 as ANQGSEA, both from the germline V gene. Sequencing was performed on PBMCs from blood, taken less than 6 days after vaccination. The chain is encoded by TRBV29-1 joined to TRBJ2-3; the D element might be TRBD1 or TRBD2, as each aligns at 5 bases. The TCR comes from a man between 45 and 60 years old who received an inactivated influenza vaccine. Donor details come from another sample of the same person, matched by shared clones. The CDR3 region: CSVGAGTSADTQYF. The DNA is as follows: TGCAGCGTTGGGGCAGGGACGTCAGCAGATACGCAGTATTTT.